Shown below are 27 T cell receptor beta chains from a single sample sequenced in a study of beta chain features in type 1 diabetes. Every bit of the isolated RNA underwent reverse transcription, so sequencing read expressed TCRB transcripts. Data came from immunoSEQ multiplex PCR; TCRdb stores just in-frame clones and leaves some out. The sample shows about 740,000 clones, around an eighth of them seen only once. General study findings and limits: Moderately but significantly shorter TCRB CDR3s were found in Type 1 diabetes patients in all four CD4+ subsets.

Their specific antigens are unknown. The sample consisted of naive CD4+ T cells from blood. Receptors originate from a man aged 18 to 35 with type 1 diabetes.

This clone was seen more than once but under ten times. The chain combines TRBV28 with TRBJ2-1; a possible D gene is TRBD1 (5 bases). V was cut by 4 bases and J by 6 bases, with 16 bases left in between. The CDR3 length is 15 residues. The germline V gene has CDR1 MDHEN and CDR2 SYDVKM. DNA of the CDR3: TGTGCCAGCAGTTCCCATGGCAGGGTTCTCAATGAGCAGTTCTTC. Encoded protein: CASSSHGRVLNEQFF.

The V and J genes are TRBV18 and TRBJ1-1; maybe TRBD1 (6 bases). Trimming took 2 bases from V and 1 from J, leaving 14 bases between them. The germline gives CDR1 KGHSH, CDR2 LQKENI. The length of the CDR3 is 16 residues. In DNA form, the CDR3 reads TGTGCCAGCTCACCAAATGAGGACAGCGGGAACACTGAAGCTTTCTTT. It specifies CASSPNEDSGNTEAFF.

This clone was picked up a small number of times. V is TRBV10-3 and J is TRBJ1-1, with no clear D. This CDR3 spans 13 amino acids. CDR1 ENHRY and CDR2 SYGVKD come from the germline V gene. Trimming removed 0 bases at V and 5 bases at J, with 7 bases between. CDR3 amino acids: CAISESFETEAFF. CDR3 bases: TGTGCCATCAGTGAGTCGTTTGAGACTGAAGCTTTCTTT.

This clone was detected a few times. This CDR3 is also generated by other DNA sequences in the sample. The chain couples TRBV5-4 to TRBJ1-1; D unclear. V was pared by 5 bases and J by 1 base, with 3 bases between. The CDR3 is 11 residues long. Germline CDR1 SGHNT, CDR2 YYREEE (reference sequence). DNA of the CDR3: TGTGCCAGCAGTTCGAACACTGAAGCTTTCTTT. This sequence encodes CASSSNTEAFF. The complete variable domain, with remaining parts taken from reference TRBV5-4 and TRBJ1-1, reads ETGVTQSPTHLIKTRGQQVTLRCSSQSGHNTVSWYQQALGQGPQFIFQYYREEENGRGNFPPRFSGLQFPNYSSELNVNALELDDSALYLCASSSNTEAFFGQGTRLTVV.

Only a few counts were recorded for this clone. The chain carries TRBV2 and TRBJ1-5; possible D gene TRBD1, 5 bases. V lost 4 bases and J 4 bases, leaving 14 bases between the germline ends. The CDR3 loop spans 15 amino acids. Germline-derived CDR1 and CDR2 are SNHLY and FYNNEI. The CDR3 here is CASSVQAVGNQPQHF. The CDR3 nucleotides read TGTGCCAGCAGTGTACAGGCGGTAGGAAATCAGCCCCAGCATTTT. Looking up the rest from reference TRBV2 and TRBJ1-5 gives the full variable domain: EPEVTQTPSHQVTQMGQEVILRCVPISNHLYFYWYRQILGQKVEFLVSFYNNEISEKSEIFDDQFSVERPDGSNFTLKIRSTKLEDSAMYFCASSVQAVGNQPQHFGDGTRLSIL.

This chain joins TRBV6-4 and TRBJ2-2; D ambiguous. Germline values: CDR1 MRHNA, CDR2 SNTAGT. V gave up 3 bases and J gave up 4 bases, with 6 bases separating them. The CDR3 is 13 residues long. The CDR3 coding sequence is TGTGCCAGCAGTGAAGTAGGCACCGGGGAGCTGTTTTTT. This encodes CASSEVGTGELFF.

The CDR3 here is CAWGDRDTGELFF. As DNA, the CDR3 is TGTGCCTGGGGAGACAGGGACACCGGGGAGCTGTTTTTT. This chain uses TRBV30 with TRBJ2-2; TRBD1 matches 7 bases. V shed 5 bases, J shed 3 bases, and the junction held 3 bases outside the gene matches. Germline V CDR1 and CDR2: GTSNPN, SVGIG (reference sequence). The CDR3 length is 13 residues.

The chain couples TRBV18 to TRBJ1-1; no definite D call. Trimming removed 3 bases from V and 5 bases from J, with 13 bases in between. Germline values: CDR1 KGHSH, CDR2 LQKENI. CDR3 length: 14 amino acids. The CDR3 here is CASSPGGPGTEAFF. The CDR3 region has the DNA TGTGCCAGCTCACCGGGTGGGCCCGGAACTGAAGCTTTCTTT.

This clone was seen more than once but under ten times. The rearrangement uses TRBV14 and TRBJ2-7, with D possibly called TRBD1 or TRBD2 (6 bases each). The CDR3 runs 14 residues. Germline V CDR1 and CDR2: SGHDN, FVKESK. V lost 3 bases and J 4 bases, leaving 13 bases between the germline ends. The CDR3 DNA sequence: TGTGCCAGCAGCCATTACCAGGGGACTTACGAGCAGTACTTC. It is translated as CASSHYQGTYEQYF.

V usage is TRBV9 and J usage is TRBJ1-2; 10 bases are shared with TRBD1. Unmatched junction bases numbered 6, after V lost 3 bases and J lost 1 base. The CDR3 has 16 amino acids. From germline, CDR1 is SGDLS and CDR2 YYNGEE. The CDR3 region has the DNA TGTGCCAGCAGCGCCGACGGGACAGGGGTTAACTATGGCTACACCTTC. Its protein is CASSADGTGVNYGYTF.

CDR3 sequence reads: CASSLTRTGGYTF. DNA for the CDR3: TGTGCCAGCAGTCTGACCCGGACAGGCGGCTACACCTTC. The chain is built from TRBV28 and TRBJ1-2; 7 positions agree with TRBD1. CDR1 and CDR2 from the germline V gene are MDHEN and SYDVKM. The CDR3 is 13 residues long. The V and J ends lost 5 bases and 8 bases, in that order; junction bases with no gene match: 8.

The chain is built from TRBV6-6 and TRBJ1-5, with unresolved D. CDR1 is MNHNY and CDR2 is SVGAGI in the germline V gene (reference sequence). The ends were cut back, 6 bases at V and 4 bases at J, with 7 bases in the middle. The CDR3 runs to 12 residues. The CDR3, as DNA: TGTGCCAGCAGGCGGGAAAATCAGCCCCAGCATTTT. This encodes CASRRENQPQHF.

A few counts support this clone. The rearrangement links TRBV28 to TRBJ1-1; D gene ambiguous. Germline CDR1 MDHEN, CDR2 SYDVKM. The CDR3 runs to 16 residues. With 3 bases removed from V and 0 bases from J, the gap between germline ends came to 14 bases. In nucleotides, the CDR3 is TGTGCCAGCAGTTTGAATAAGTTGGGAATGAACACTGAAGCTTTCTTT. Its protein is CASSLNKLGMNTEAFF.

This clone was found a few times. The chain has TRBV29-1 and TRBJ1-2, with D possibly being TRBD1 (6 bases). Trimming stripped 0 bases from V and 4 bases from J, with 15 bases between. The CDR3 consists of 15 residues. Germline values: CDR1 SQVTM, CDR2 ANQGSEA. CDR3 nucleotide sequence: TGCAGCGTTGAAGACCGACTACAGGGCGGCTATGGCTACACCTTC. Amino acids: CSVEDRLQGGYGYTF. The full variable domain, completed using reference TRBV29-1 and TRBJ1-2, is SAVISQKPSRDICQRGTSLTIQCQVDSQVTMMFWYRQQPGQSLTLIATANQGSEATYESGFVIDKFPISRPNLTFSTLTVSNMSPEDSSIYLCSVEDRLQGGYGYTFGSGTRLTVV.

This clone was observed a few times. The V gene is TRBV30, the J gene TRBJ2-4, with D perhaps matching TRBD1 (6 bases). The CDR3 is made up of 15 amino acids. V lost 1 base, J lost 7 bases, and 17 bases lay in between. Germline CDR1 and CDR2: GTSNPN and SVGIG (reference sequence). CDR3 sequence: CAWSGKQGSGNIQYF. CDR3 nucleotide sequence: TGTGCCTGGAGTGGTAAACAGGGATCAGGGAACATTCAGTACTTC.

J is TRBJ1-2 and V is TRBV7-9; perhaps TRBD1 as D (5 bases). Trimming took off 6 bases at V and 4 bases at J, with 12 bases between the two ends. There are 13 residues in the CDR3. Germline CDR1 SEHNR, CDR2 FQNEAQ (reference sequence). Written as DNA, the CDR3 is TGTGCCAGCAGTCGGGACGCTAGCTATGGCTACACCTTC. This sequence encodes CASSRDASYGYTF.

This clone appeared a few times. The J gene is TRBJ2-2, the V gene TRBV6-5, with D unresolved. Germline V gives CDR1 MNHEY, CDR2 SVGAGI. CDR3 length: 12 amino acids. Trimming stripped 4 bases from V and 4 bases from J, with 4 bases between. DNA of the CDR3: TGTGCCAGCAGTTTCACCACCGGGGAGCTGTTTTTT. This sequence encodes CASSFTTGELFF.

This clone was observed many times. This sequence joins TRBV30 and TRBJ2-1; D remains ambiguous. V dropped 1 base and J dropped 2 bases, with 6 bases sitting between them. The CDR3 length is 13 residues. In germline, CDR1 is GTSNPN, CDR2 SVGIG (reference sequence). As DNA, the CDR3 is TGTGCCTGGAGTGATAGGCCCTACAATGAGCAGTTCTTC. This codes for CAWSDRPYNEQFF. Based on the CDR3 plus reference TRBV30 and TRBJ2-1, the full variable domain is SQTIHQWPATLVQPVGSPLSLECTVEGTSNPNLYWYRQAAGRGLQLLFYSVGIGQISSEVPQNLSASRPQDRQFILSSKKLLLSDSGFYLCAWSDRPYNEQFFGPGTRLTVL.

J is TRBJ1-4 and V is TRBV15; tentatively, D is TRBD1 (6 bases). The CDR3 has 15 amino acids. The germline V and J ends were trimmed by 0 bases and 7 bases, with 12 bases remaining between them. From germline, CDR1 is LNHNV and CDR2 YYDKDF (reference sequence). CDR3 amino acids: CATSRERTDLEKLFF. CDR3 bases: TGTGCCACCAGCAGAGAGAGGACAGACCTTGAAAAACTGTTTTTT.

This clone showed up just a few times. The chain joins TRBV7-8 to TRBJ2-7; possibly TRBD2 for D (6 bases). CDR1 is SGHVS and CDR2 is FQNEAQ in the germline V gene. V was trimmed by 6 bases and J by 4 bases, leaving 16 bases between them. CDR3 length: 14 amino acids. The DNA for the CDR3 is TGTGCCAGCAGGGAGGGGACCGCTTCTTACGAGCAGTACTTC. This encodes CASREGTASYEQYF. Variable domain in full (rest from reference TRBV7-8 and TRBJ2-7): GAGVSQSPRYKVAKRGQDVALRCDPISGHVSLFWYQQALGQGPEFLTYFQNEAQLDKSGLPSDRFFAERPEGSVSTLKIQRTQQEDSAVYLCASREGTASYEQYFGPGTRLTVT.

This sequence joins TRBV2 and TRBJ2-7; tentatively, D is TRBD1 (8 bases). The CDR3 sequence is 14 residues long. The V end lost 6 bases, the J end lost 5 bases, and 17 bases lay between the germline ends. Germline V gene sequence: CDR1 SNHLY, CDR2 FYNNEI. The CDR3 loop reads CASREQGGVHEQYF. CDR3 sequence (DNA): TGTGCCAGCAGAGAACAGGGGGGGGTCCACGAGCAGTACTTC.

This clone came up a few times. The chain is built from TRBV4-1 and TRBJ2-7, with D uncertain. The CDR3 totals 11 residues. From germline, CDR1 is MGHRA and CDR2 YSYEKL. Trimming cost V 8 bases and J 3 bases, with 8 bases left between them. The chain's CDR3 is CASEERYEQYF. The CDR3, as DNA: TGCGCCAGCGAAGAGCGCTACGAGCAGTACTTC.

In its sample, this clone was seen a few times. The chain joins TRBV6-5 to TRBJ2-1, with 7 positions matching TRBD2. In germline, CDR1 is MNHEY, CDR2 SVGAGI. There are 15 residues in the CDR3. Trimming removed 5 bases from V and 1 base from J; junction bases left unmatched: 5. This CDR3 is CASSMGGGSYNEQFF. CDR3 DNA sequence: TGTGCCAGCAGTATGGGCGGGGGTTCCTACAATGAGCAGTTCTTC.

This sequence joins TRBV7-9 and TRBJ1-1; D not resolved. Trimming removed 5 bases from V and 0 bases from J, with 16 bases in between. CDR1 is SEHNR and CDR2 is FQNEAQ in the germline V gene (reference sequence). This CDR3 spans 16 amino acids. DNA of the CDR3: TGTGCCAGCAGCCCTGATGAGAAAGGCATGAACACTGAAGCTTTCTTT. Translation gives CASSPDEKGMNTEAFF.

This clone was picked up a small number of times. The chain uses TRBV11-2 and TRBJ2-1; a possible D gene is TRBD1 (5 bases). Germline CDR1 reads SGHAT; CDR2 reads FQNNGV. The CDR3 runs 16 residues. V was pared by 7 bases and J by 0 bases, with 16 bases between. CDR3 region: CASTPGHLSSYNEQFF. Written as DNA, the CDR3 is TGTGCCAGCACTCCCGGACACCTAAGCTCCTACAATGAGCAGTTCTTC.

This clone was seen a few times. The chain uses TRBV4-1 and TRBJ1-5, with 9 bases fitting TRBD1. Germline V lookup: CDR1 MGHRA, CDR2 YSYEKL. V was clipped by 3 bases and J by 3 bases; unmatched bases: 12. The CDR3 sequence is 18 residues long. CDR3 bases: TGCGCCAGCAGCCACCCTCGGGACAGGGCGCTATACAATCAGCCCCAGCATTTT. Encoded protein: CASSHPRDRALYNQPQHF.

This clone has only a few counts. CDR3 amino acids: CAWAGGKAFF. The CDR3, as DNA: TGTGCCTGGGCTGGGGGCAAAGCTTTCTTT. This chain uses TRBV30 with TRBJ1-1, with D possibly matching TRBD1 (6 bases). V gave up 5 bases and J gave up 9 bases, with 10 bases separating them. The germline V gene has CDR1 GTSNPN and CDR2 SVGIG (reference sequence). The CDR3 is 10 residues long.